Each of the 21 T cell receptor beta chains below was sequenced from the same sample in a study of T-cell reconstitution after alpha-beta-depleted transplantation in children. Unique molecular identifiers were incorporated during preparation of the TCRbeta library. Via MiXCR, TCRdb re-called the PCR reads, giving one row per CDR3 protein. Among 55,000 to 70,000 distinct CDR3 sequences listed, approximately 11% were seen once. The specimen was PBMCs, collected before TCRalphabeta/CD19-depleted stem cell transplant. The receptors originated from a boy aged 5-17 years with acute myeloid leukemia, due to receive a stem cell transplant.

V gene TRBV2 combines with J gene TRBJ2-5; 9 bases are shared with TRBD2. Germline V gene data show CDR1 as SNHLY and CDR2 as FYNNEI. The CDR3 is 13 amino acids. V shed 7 bases and J 5 bases; nucleotides not matched to a gene: 5. As DNA, the CDR3 is TGTGCCAGCATGCTAGCGGGGAGGGAGACCCAGTACTTC. This sequence encodes CASMLAGRETQYF.

This clonotype came up many times. The chain recombines TRBV20-1 with TRBJ2-5; possibly TRBD2 for D (7 bases). Germline CDR1 DFQATT, CDR2 SNEGSKA (reference sequence). The CDR3 extends over 17 amino acids. Trimming stripped 3 bases from V and 1 base from J, with 21 bases between. In DNA form, the CDR3 reads TGCAGTGCTAGTTTTCCGCGGGGGCCCCCAGCCCAAGAGACCCAGTACTTC. This gives the protein CSASFPRGPPAQETQYF.

The CDR3 loop reads CASNPGPSGASTDTQYF. The CDR3 nucleotides are TGTGCCAGCAACCCCGGTCCTAGCGGGGCTAGCACAGATACGCAGTATTTT. The chain uses TRBV7-8 and TRBJ2-3; 9 bases match TRBD2. Germline trimming cut 7 bases from V and 0 bases from J; bases unmatched to any gene: 11. Per the germline V gene, CDR1 is SGHVS and CDR2 is FQNEAQ. The CDR3 sequence is 17 residues long.

Many counts were recorded for this clonotype. J is TRBJ2-5 and V is TRBV5-5; TRBD2 aligns across 8 bases. The CDR3 is made up of 13 amino acids. The V gene's germline CDR1 is SGHKS and CDR2 YYEKEE (reference sequence). The trim removed 4 bases at V and 4 bases at J, leaving 3 bases unmatched. The CDR3 sequence is CASSRLAGETQYF. The CDR3 DNA reads TGTGCCAGCAGCCGCCTAGCGGGAGAGACCCAGTACTTC. Drawing the rest from reference TRBV5-5 and TRBJ2-5, the complete variable domain is DAGVTQSPTHLIKTRGQQVTLRCSPISGHKSVSWYQQVLGQGPQFIFQYYEKEERGRGNFPDRFSARQFPNYSSELNVNALLLGDSALYLCASSRLAGETQYFGPGTRLLVL.

This clonotype was seen at least ten times. The J gene is TRBJ1-1, the V gene TRBV5-5; 9 nucleotides agree with TRBD1. Germline V gene data show CDR1 as SGHKS and CDR2 as YYEKEE (reference sequence). With 4 bases clipped from V and 3 bases from J, the junction kept 13 bases outside the gene matches. The CDR3 runs to 17 residues. The CDR3 DNA reads TGTGCCAGCAGCGCGGGACAGGGCGTCGGGTCCTACACTGAAGCTTTCTTT. This translates into CASSAGQGVGSYTEAFF. The complete variable domain, with remaining parts taken from reference TRBV5-5 and TRBJ1-1, reads DAGVTQSPTHLIKTRGQQVTLRCSPISGHKSVSWYQQVLGQGPQFIFQYYEKEERGRGNFPDRFSARQFPNYSSELNVNALLLGDSALYLCASSAGQGVGSYTEAFFGQGTRLTVV.

The genes are TRBV5-1 and TRBJ1-1, with D perhaps matching TRBD1 (5 bases). The V end lost 4 bases, the J end lost 4 bases, and 20 bases lay between the germline ends. This CDR3 is 16 amino acids long. Germline V gene lookup returns CDR1 SGHRS and CDR2 YFSETQ. In nucleotides, the CDR3 is TGCGCCAGCAGCGGGGGGGGGACGTGGTTGAGCACTGAAGCTTTCTTT. As protein: CASSGGGTWLSTEAFF. The whole variable domain, filled in from reference TRBV5-1 and TRBJ1-1, reads KAGVTQTPRYLIKTRGQQVTLSCSPISGHRSVSWYQQTPGQGLQFLFEYFSETQRNKGNFPGRFSGRQFSNSRSEMNVSTLELGDSALYLCASSGGGTWLSTEAFFGQGTRLTVV.

A word on this clonotype: Given a much more abundant clone one base away, this may be a read error. V and J are TRBV5-1 and TRBJ2-5; no definite D call. The CDR3 length is 13 residues. Germline V lookup: CDR1 SGHRS, CDR2 YFSETQ. The ends were cut back, 0 bases at V and 3 bases at J, with 6 bases in the middle. Here the CDR3 DNA reads TGCGCCAGCAGCTTGGTGGTGGAAGAGACCCAGTACTTC. Translating gives CASSLVVEETQYF. The whole variable domain, filled in from reference TRBV5-1 and TRBJ2-5, reads KAGVTQTPRYLIKTRGQQVTLSCSPISGHRSVSWYQQTPGQGLQFLFEYFSETQRNKGNFPGRFSGRQFSNSRSEMNVSTLELGDSALYLCASSLVVEETQYFGPGTRLLVL.

This clonotype occurred many times. CDR3 DNA: TGTGCCAGCTCACCGGGGTATGAGACCCAGTACTTC. As protein: CASSPGYETQYF. The chain has TRBV18 and TRBJ2-5; D uncertain. CDR1 and CDR2 from the germline V gene are KGHSH and LQKENI. The CDR3 sequence is 12 residues long. V lost 3 bases, J lost 5 bases, and 7 bases lay in between. The variable domain in full, completed from reference TRBV18 and TRBJ2-5, reads NAGVMQNPRHLVRRRGQEARLRCSPMKGHSHVYWYRQLPEEGLKFMVYLQKENIIDESGMPKERFSAEFPKEGPSILRIQQVVRGDSAAYFCASSPGYETQYFGPGTRLLVL.

The sample holds many counts of this clonotype. This chain joins TRBV7-9 and TRBJ2-1; 8 nucleotides align to TRBD2. The ends lost 1 base at V and 2 bases at J; junction bases unmatched: 7. The CDR3 loop spans 17 amino acids. Germline V CDR1 and CDR2: SEHNR, FQNEAQ (reference sequence). The CDR3 DNA reads as TGTGCCAGCAGCTTAGGAGCGGGAGCCCCCCCCTACAATGAGCAGTTCTTC. Amino acid sequence: CASSLGAGAPPYNEQFF.

V and J are TRBV7-9 and TRBJ2-2, with 8 bases that match TRBD2. The germline V gene encodes CDR1 SEHNR and CDR2 FQNEAQ (reference sequence). V shed 10 bases and J 10 bases; nucleotides not matched to a gene: 8. CDR3 length: 12 amino acids. The CDR3 region has the DNA TGTGCCAATAGCGGGACTTTTCCGGAGCTGTTTTTT. Its protein is CANSGTFPELFF.

Many counts were recorded for this clonotype. The V call is TRBV24-1, the J call TRBJ2-2; D not resolved. The CDR3 covers 13 residues. CDR1 KGHDR and CDR2 SFDVKD come from the germline V gene. V was cut by 4 bases and J by 6 bases, with 8 bases left in between. The CDR3 bases are TGTGCCACCAGTGAATCGGGTGCCGGGGAGCTGTTTTTT. This encodes CATSESGAGELFF.

In its sample, this clonotype was seen once. V usage is TRBV4-2 and J usage is TRBJ1-2; D is ambiguous. CDR1 and CDR2 (germline): LGHNA, YNFKEQ. V was shortened by 3 bases and J by 4 bases, with 9 bases between the two germline ends. The CDR3 spans 13 residues. The CDR3 region has the DNA TGTGCCAGCAGCCATGGACTGATCTATGGCTACACCTTC. Translated: CASSHGLIYGYTF.

This clonotype was recorded a few times. The chain is built from TRBV4-1 and TRBJ1-4; the D gene is possibly TRBD1 (5 bases). Germline loops: CDR1 MGHRA, CDR2 YSYEKL. The CDR3 has 14 residues. V lost 1 base and J 8 bases, leaving 11 bases between the germline ends. The CDR3 DNA sequence: TGCGCCAGCAGCCAAGCGCAGGGTTTAGAAAAACTGTTTTTT. It yields the protein CASSQAQGLEKLFF.

The gene calls are TRBV4-2 and TRBJ2-3, with TRBD2 as a possible D gene (5 bases). The V gene lost 4 bases and the J gene lost 1 base, with 18 bases spanning the gap. Germline-derived CDR1 and CDR2 are LGHNA and YNFKEQ. The CDR3 runs 17 residues. CDR3 in amino acids: CASSPGVIFGGTDTQYF. The CDR3, as DNA: TGTGCCAGCAGCCCCGGGGTCATATTCGGCGGCACAGATACGCAGTATTTT.

This clonotype was detected a few times. The chain uses TRBV28 and TRBJ2-2; D ambiguous. The germline gives CDR1 MDHEN, CDR2 SYDVKM. There are 10 residues in the CDR3. The CDR3: CPKTTGELFF. The CDR3 DNA sequence: TGTCCAAAAACGACCGGGGAGCTGTTTTTT.

This chain joins TRBV18 and TRBJ1-3; D is perhaps TRBD1 (6 bases). The length of the CDR3 is 15 residues. Germline CDR1 is KGHSH and CDR2 is LQKENI. Trimming pared 1 base from V and 0 bases from J, leaving 7 bases between. This CDR3 is CASSPLDSSGNTIYF. CDR3 bases: TGTGCCAGCTCACCACTGGACAGCTCTGGAAACACCATATATTTT.

This clonotype was picked up many times. The V call is TRBV12-3 or TRBV12-4, the J call TRBJ2-2, with TRBD2 matching over 11 bases. The CDR3 sequence is 17 residues long. V lost 3 bases to trimming and J lost 1 base; unmatched junction nucleotides: 4. For the CDR3, the DNA is TGTGCCAGCAGTTTCGTAGCGGGGGGGCTGAACACCGGGGAGCTGTTTTTT. This gives the protein CASSFVAGGLNTGELFF.

In this sample, this clonotype turned up many times. J is TRBJ1-4 and V is TRBV7-9; 7 bases are shared with TRBD1. Germline-derived CDR1 and CDR2 are SEHNR and FQNEAQ (reference sequence). Trimming at V came to 4 bases and at J to 6 bases, leaving 2 bases not matched to a gene. The CDR3 runs to 13 residues. CDR3 DNA sequence: TGTGCCAGCAGCTGGGACAGATATGAAAAACTGTTTTTT. Its translation is CASSWDRYEKLFF.

This clonotype was seen many times. V and J are TRBV20-1 and TRBJ2-1; 13 positions agree with TRBD2. With V trimmed by 5 bases and J by 6 bases, 7 bases remained unmatched. Germline V gene lookup returns CDR1 DFQATT and CDR2 SNEGSKA (reference sequence). The CDR3 totals 15 residues. The CDR3 nucleotides read TGCAGTGCTCCTAAAACTAGCGGGAGGGCCAATGAGCAGTTCTTC. Encoded protein: CSAPKTSGRANEQFF.

Concerning this clonotype itself: A much larger clone is a single base away; this may be a read error. The rearrangement joins TRBV7-2 to TRBJ2-1; D unresolved. Trimming took 4 bases from V and 3 from J, leaving 4 bases between them. From germline, CDR1 is SGHTA and CDR2 FQGNSA. CDR3 length: 12 amino acids. The CDR3 DNA sequence: TGTGCCAGCAGCTACATCTACAATGAGCAGTTCTTC. Translating gives CASSYIYNEQFF.

In this sample, this clonotype turned up many times. V is TRBV12-3 or TRBV12-4 and J is TRBJ1-5; D may be TRBD1 (6 bases). Trimming removed 6 bases at V and 3 bases at J, with 12 bases between. The length of the CDR3 is 14 residues. The CDR3 nucleotides read TGTGCCAGCAGGCTGACAGGTATCAATCAGCCCCAGCATTTT. Its translation: CASRLTGINQPQHF.